This TCR beta chain was sequenced during a study of identical twins. Points from the study as a whole: Carriage of fewer insertions was seen in abundant cord blood beta clonotypes, whereas memory repertoires showed none.

As for this clonotype: Its antigen is unknown.

Between the trimmed V and J ends, which lost 1 base and 4 bases, there was a span of 13 bases. There are 15 residues in the CDR3. Germline V lookup: CDR1 MGHRA, CDR2 YSYEKL. MiXCR was run by TCRdb on the 5' RACE reads, yielding one entry per CDR3 protein. The table lists about 890,000 distinct CDR3 sequences, 9% to 15% of them singletons. These same data were also listed under a study on yellow fever vaccine responses in identical twins.

The TCR comes from a young woman in good health. J is TRBJ2-5 and V is TRBV4-1; no clear D. The source material was PBMCs. The CDR3: CASSQGGPLAETQYF. DNA of the CDR3: TGCGCCAGCAGCCAAGGAGGCCCACTGGCAGAGACCCAGTACTTC.